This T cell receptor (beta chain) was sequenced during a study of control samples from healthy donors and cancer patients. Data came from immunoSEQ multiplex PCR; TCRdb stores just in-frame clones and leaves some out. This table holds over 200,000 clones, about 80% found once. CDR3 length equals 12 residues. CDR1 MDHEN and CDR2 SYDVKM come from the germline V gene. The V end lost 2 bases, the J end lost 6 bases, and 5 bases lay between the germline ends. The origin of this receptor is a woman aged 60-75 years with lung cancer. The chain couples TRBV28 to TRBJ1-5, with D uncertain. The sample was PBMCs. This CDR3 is CASSLLGQPQHF. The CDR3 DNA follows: TGTGCCAGCAGTTTACTAGGTCAGCCCCAGCATTTT.